The T cell receptor (beta chain) under discussion was sequenced for a study of PD-L1 blockade in urothelial cancer. Study in general: Blood gave a median about 150,000 T cells.

General study findings and limits: Pretreatment peripheral blood TCR clonality that fell below the median predicted better survival among the patients studied.

TCRdb's table, derived via immunoSEQ multiplex PCR, lists solely in-frame clones and lacks some. This repertoire shows approximately 48,000 clones, about 86% found once; its top ten account for 15% to 20%. Points on this clone: The antigen is not known.

This CDR3 region has 16 residues. V shed 4 bases and J shed 2 bases, with 15 bases lying between them. Germline CDR1 SGHTA, CDR2 FQGNSA. The receptor comes from a man aged 55-75 years with urothelial cancer. The rearrangement uses TRBV7-2 and TRBJ1-5, with D maybe TRBD1 (5 bases). This specimen consisted of PBMCs, obtained around atezolizumab (anti-PD-L1) treatment. The CDR3 here is CASSSQGMIGNQPQHF. The CDR3 bases are TGTGCCAGCAGCTCTCAGGGAATGATTGGCAATCAGCCCCAGCATTTT.